The TCR beta chain described here comes from a study of cytomegalovirus exposure and HLA in healthy donors. The germline V gene has CDR1 SGHVS and CDR2 FNYEAQ. The V end was cut by 4 bases, the J end by 2 bases, with 11 bases between. The CDR3 length is 14 residues. The PCR used 60 Vbeta and 13 Jbeta primers. Produced via immunoSEQ multiplex PCR; TCRdb's table is partial and in-frame only. Of 130,000 or so clones in the sample, roughly three quarters were seen once. The source of this sequence is a woman aged 40 to 50 in good health and CMV-seronegative. Sample: PBMCs. The chain carries TRBV7-6 and TRBJ1-2; the D gene is possibly TRBD1 (5 bases). The CDR3 bases are TGTGCCAGCAGCTCGGGCAGGGAAAACTATGGCTACACCTTC. Encoded protein: CASSSGRENYGYTF.